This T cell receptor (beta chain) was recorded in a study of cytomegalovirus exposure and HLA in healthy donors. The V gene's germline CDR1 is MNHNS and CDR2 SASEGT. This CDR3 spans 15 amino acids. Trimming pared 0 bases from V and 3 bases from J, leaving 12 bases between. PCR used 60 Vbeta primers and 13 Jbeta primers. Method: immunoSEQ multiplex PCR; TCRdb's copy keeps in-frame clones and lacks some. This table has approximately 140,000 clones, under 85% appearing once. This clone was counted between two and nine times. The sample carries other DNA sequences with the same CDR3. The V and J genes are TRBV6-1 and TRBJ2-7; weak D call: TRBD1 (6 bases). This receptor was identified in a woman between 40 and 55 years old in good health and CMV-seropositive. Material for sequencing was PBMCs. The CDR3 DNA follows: TGTGCCAGCAGTGAAGCGCTTTGGACAGACTACGAGCAGTACTTC. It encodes CASSEALWTDYEQYF.